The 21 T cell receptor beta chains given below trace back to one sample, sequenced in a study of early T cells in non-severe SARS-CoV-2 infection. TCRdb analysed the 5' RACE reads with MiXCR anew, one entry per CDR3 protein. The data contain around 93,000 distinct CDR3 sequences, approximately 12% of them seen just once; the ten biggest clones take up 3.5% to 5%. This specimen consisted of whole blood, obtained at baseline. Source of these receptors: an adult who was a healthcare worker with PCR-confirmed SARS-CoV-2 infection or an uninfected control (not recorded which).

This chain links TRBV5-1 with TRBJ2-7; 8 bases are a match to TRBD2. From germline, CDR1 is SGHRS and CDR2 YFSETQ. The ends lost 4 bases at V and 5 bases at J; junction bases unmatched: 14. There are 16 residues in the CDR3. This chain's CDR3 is CASSLLALAGLDEQYF. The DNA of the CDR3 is TGCGCCAGCAGCCTTCTCGCCCTAGCGGGCCTTGACGAGCAGTACTTC. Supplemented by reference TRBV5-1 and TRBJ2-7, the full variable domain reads KAGVTQTPRYLIKTRGQQVTLSCSPISGHRSVSWYQQTPGQGLQFLFEYFSETQRNKGNFPGRFSGRQFSNSRSEMNVSTLELGDSALYLCASSLLALAGLDEQYFGPGTRLTVT.

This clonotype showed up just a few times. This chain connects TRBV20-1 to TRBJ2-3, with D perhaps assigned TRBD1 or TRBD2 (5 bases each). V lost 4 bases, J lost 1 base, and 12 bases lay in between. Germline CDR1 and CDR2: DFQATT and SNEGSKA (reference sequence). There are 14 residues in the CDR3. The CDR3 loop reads CSAKPGLGTDTQYF. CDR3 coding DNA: TGCAGTGCTAAACCGGGGCTTGGCACAGATACGCAGTATTTT.

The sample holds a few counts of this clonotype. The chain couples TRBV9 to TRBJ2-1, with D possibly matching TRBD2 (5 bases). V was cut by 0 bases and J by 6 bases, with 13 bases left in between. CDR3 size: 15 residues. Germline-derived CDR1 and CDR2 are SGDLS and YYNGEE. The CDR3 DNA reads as TGTGCCAGCAGCGTAGCTTTGGAGGCCTTCAATGAGCAGTTCTTC. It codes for CASSVALEAFNEQFF. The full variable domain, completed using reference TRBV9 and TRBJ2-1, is DSGVTQTPKHLITATGQRVTLRCSPRSGDLSVYWYQQSLDQGLQFLIQYYNGEERAKGNILERFSAQQFPDLHSELNLSSLELGDSALYFCASSVALEAFNEQFFGPGTRLTVL.

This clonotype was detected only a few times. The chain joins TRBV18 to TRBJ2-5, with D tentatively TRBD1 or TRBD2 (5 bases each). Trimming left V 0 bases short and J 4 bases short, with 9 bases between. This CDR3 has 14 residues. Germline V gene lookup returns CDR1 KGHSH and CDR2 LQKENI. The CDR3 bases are TGTGCCAGCTCACCACCGCCGGGGCGAGAGACCCAGTACTTC. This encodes CASSPPPGRETQYF.

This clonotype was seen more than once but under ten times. The CDR3 protein is CASSLAHSLGQGASGANVLTF. CDR3 nucleotide sequence: TGTGCCAGCAGCTTAGCGCACTCCCTTGGGCAGGGGGCATCTGGGGCCAACGTCCTGACTTTC. The chain uses TRBV7-8 and TRBJ2-6; 8 nucleotides align to TRBD1. V lost 0 bases, J lost 1 base, and 14 bases stayed unmatched. Germline CDR1 is SGHVS and CDR2 is FQNEAQ. The CDR3 extends over 21 amino acids.

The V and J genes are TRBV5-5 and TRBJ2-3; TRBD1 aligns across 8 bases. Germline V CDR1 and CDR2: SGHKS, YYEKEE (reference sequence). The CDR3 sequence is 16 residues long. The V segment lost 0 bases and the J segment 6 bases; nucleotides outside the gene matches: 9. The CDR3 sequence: CASSLEGDRYSDTQYF. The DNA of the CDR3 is TGTGCCAGCAGCTTGGAAGGGGACAGGTACTCCGATACGCAGTATTTT.

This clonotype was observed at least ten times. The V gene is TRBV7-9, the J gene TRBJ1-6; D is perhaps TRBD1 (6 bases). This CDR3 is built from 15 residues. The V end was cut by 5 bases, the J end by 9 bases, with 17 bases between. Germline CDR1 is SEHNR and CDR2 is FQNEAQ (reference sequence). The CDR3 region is CASSPGALFGSPLHF. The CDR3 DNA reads TGTGCCAGCAGCCCAGGGGCCCTATTTGGTTCACCCCTCCACTTT.

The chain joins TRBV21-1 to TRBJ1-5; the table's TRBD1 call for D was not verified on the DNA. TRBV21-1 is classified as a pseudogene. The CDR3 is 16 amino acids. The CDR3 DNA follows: TGTGCCAGCAGCAAAGGCCGGACAGGGAGCAATCAGCCCCAGCATTTT. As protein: CASSKGRTGSNQPQHF.

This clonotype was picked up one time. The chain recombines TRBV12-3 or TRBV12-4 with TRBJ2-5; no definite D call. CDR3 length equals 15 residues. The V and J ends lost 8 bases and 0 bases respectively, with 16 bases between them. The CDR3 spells CASSPRLRYQETQYF. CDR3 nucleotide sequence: TGTGCCAGCTCCCCACGACTTCGCTACCAAGAGACCCAGTACTTC.

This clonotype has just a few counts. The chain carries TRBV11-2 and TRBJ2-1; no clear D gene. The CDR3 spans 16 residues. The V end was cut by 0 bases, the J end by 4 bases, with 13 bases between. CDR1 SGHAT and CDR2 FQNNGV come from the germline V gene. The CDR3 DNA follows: TGTGCCAGCAGCTTAGACCCCAGCGTTAGATACAATGAGCAGTTCTTC. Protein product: CASSLDPSVRYNEQFF.

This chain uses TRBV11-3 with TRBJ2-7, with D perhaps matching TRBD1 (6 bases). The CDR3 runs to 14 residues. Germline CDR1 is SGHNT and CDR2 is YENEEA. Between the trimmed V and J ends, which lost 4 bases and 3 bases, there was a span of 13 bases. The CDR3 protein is CASSSYRDNYEQYF. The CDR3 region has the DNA TGTGCCAGCAGCTCCTACCGGGACAACTACGAGCAGTACTTC.

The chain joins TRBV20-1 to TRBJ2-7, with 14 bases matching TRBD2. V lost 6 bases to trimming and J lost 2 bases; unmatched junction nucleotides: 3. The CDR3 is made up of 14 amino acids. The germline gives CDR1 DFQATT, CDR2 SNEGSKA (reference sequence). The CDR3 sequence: CSAQTSGRAYEQYF. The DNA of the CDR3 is TGCAGTGCCCAGACTAGCGGGAGGGCCTACGAGCAGTACTTC.

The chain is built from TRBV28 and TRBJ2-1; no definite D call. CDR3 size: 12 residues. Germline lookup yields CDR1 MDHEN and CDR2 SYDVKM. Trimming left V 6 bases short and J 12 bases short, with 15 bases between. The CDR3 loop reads CASSQTRSRQFF. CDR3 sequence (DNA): TGTGCCAGCAGCCAAACGAGGTCCCGGCAGTTCTTC. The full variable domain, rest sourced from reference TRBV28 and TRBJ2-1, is DVKVTQSSRYLVKRTGEKVFLECVQDMDHENMFWYRQDPGLGLRLIYFSYDVKMKEKGDIPEGYSVSREKKERFSLILESASTNQTSMYLCASSQTRSRQFFGPGTRLTVL.

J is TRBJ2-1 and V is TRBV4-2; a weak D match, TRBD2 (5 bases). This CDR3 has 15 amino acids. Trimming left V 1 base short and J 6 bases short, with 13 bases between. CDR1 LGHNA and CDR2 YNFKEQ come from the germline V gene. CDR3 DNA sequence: TGTGCCAGCAGCCAAGCAACTAGATTTATCAATGAGCAGTTCTTC. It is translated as CASSQATRFINEQFF.

The DNA for the CDR3 is TGTGCCAGCAGCCAACGGTCAGATACGCAGTATTTT. As protein: CASSQRSDTQYF. The chain employs TRBV3-1 and TRBJ2-3; D is undetermined. Trimming removed 2 bases at V and 4 bases at J, with 4 bases between. The CDR3 is made up of 12 amino acids. Germline values: CDR1 LGHDT, CDR2 YNNKEL (reference sequence).

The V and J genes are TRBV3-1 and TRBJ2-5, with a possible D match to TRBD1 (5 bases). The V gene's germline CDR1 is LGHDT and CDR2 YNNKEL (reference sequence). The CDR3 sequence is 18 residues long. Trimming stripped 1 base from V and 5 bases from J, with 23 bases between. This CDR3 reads CASSQGLFREPRGETQYF. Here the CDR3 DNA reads TGTGCCAGCAGCCAAGGTCTCTTCAGAGAACCTAGGGGTGAGACCCAGTACTTC.

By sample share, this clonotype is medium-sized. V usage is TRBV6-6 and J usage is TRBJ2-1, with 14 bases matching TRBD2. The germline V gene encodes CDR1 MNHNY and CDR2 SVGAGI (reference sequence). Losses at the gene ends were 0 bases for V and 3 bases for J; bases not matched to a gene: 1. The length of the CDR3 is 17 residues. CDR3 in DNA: TGTGCCAGCAGTTACTCGGGACTAGCGGGGGTCTACAATGAGCAGTTCTTC. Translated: CASSYSGLAGVYNEQFF.

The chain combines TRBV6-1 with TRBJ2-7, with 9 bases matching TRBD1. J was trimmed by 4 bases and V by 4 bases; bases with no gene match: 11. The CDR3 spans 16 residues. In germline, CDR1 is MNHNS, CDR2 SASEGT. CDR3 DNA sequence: TGTGCCAGCAGTGGAATGTGGGACAGGGCACAATACGAGCAGTACTTC. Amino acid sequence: CASSGMWDRAQYEQYF.

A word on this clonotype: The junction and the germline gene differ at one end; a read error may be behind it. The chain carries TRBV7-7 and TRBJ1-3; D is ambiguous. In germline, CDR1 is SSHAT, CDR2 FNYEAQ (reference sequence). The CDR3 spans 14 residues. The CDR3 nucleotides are TGTGCTAGCAGCCCTATTACCTCGGGAAACACCATATATTTT. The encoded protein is CASSPITSGNTIYF.

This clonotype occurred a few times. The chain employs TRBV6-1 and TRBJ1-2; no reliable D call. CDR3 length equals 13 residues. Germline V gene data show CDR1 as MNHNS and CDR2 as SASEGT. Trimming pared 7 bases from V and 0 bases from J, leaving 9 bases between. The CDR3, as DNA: TGTGCCAGCACTGGGGTTCCTAACTATGGCTACACCTTC. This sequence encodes CASTGVPNYGYTF.

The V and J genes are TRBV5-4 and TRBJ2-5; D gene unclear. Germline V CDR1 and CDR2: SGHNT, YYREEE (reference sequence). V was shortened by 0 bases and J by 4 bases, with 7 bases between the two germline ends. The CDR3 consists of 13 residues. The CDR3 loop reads CASSLAAGETQYF. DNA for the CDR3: TGTGCCAGCAGCTTGGCGGCAGGAGAGACCCAGTACTTC.